This record concerns one TCR beta chain sequence. Recipients received nonmyeloablative bone marrow transplants from related graft donors, with transient mixed chimerism. The protocol was immunoSEQ multiplex PCR, while the TCRdb copy is restricted to in-frame clones and leaves out a portion. This table holds approximately 81,000 clones, roughly 91% found once. V was trimmed by 0 bases and J by 3 bases, leaving 17 bases between them. Germline V gene data show CDR1 as KGHSH and CDR2 as LQKENI. The CDR3 sequence is 17 residues long. The sample is drawn from a study of Tregs in tolerant kidney transplant recipients.

V and J are TRBV18 and TRBJ1-1; D is uncertain. The source material was CD4+ T cells from blood (PBMCs), sampled 24 months after the transplant. The clonotype was recovered from a human patient who received a combined kidney and bone marrow transplant. A subset of T cells may come from the graft donor. The CDR3 region has the DNA TGTGCCAGCTCACCACCGGGAGGTGGGGTTTCGGACACTGAAGCTTTCTTT. This codes for CASSPPGGGVSDTEAFF.